This T cell receptor beta chain was documented in a study of CD8+ T cells in alopecia areata. Study as a whole: Percent of scalp involved defined treated patients' severity scores.

Treatment: oral pan-JAK inhibitor, 5-10 mg twice daily. This clone has just one count. Sequencing used cDNA as its template, made by extracting RNA and reverse transcribing it. Sequencing used immunoSEQ multiplex PCR; TCRdb keeps in-frame clones, though not all of them. Of under 200,000 clones listed, 50% to 70% are singletons. The CDR3 length is 16 residues. V shed 5 bases, J shed 2 bases, and the junction held 12 bases outside the gene matches. The V gene's germline CDR1 is SQVTM and CDR2 ANQGSEA. The sequences come from CD4+ T cells sorted from blood, collected at week 4, from a patient treated with tofacitinib. V is TRBV29-1 and J is TRBJ2-7; TRBD2 agrees at 10 bases. The receptor comes from a human donor with alopecia areata. CDR3: CSVRNLAGGFTYEQYF. CDR3 coding DNA: TGCAGCGTTCGAAATTTAGCGGGGGGCTTTACCTACGAGCAGTACTTC.